One and the same sample provided the 22 T cell receptor beta chains below, sequenced in a study of T cell responses to AZD1222 COVID-19 vaccine. Clones were read by immunoSEQ multiplex PCR, and TCRdb kept only the in-frame ones, dropping some. The sample records 150,000 to 200,000 clones, around 93% being singletons. The sequences come from peripheral blood, collected 28 days after the second dose of the MenACWY control vaccine. The receptors were sampled from an adult who received the MenACWY meningococcal vaccine as a control.

CDR3 in DNA: TGTGCCAGCAGTTCCCGTAGGGCCCTCACCCCTTCCGAGCAGTACTTC. Its protein product is CASSSRRALTPSEQYF. This sequence joins TRBV6-5 and TRBJ2-7, with D unresolved. CDR1 is MNHEY and CDR2 is SVGAGI in the germline V gene. The CDR3 consists of 16 residues. The ends were cut back, 4 bases at V and 6 bases at J, with 22 bases in the middle.

The V call is TRBV19, the J call TRBJ2-2; D perhaps matches TRBD1 (5 bases). Looked up from germline, CDR1 is LNHDA and CDR2 is SQIVND (reference sequence). The CDR3 spans 16 residues. Trimming took 1 base from V and 1 from J, leaving 10 bases between them. CDR3 DNA: TGTGCCAGTAGTATAGTTAGGGGCTTGAACACCGGGGAGCTGTTTTTT. Translation: CASSIVRGLNTGELFF. The full variable domain, its missing parts supplied by reference TRBV19 and TRBJ2-2, is DGGITQSPKYLFRKEGQNVTLSCEQNLNHDAMYWYRQDPGQGLRLIYYSQIVNDFQKGDIAEGYSVSREKKESFPLTVTSAQKNPTAFYLCASSIVRGLNTGELFFGEGSRLTVL.

The gene calls are TRBV5-1 and TRBJ1-4, with D possibly being TRBD1 (5 bases). This CDR3 has 16 residues. Per the germline V gene, CDR1 is SGHRS and CDR2 is YFSETQ. With 0 bases removed from V and 4 bases from J, the gap between germline ends came to 13 bases. CDR3: CASSLDPTGGNEKLFF. The CDR3, as DNA: TGCGCCAGCAGCTTGGATCCGACTGGGGGTAATGAAAAACTGTTTTTT.

The V call is TRBV7-8, the J call TRBJ1-6; D unresolved. The germline V and J ends were trimmed by 0 bases and 7 bases, with 16 bases remaining between them. CDR3 length equals 17 residues. Looked up from germline, CDR1 is SGHVS and CDR2 is FQNEAQ. CDR3 coding DNA: TGTGCCAGCAGCTTAGCGTTCCGGCAACTCGACAATTCACCCCTCCACTTT. Encoded protein: CASSLAFRQLDNSPLHF.

This chain connects TRBV28 to TRBJ2-1, with 8 nucleotides matching TRBD1. CDR3 length: 15 amino acids. Trimming took 5 bases from V and 2 from J; bases not matched to a gene: 5. Germline CDR1 reads MDHEN; CDR2 reads SYDVKM. CDR3 protein: CASSPGGRTYNEQFF. In DNA, the CDR3 is TGTGCCAGCAGTCCAGGGGGCCGGACCTACAATGAGCAGTTCTTC.

The chain recombines TRBV6-5 with TRBJ1-3, with 9 bases aligning to TRBD1. Germline CDR1 and CDR2: MNHEY and SVGAGI. Trimming cost V 2 bases and J 7 bases; bases outside gene matches: 3. This CDR3 has 14 amino acids. This CDR3 reads CASSYRDRANTIYF. The CDR3 DNA follows: TGTGCCAGCAGTTACCGGGACAGGGCCAACACCATATATTTT.

The chain has TRBV6-2 or TRBV6-3 and TRBJ2-5; 10 bases line up with TRBD2. V lost 3 bases and J lost 4; bases outside the gene matches: 14. Looked up from germline, CDR1 is MNHEY and CDR2 is SVGEGT. This CDR3 is built from 18 residues. DNA for the CDR3: TGTGCCAGCAGTTATGAGCGGGGGGGCATTTTTACGTTAGAGACCCAGTACTTC. Its translation: CASSYERGGIFTLETQYF.

This chain uses TRBV12-3 or TRBV12-4 with TRBJ1-2, with unresolved D. Trimming pared 1 base from V and 4 bases from J, leaving 7 bases between. The CDR3 is made up of 13 amino acids. CDR3 amino acids: CASSLEQLYGYTF. DNA for the CDR3: TGTGCCAGCAGTTTAGAACAGCTCTATGGCTACACCTTC.

The rearrangement uses TRBV7-2 and TRBJ2-7, with 7 bases identical to TRBD1. This CDR3 contains 14 residues. Per the germline V gene, CDR1 is SGHTA and CDR2 is FQGNSA. J gave up 4 bases and V 0 bases, and 3 bases lay outside the gene matches. As DNA, the CDR3 is TGTGCCAGCAGCTTAGCTCTGGACAGGTACGAGCAGTACTTC. Translated, it gives CASSLALDRYEQYF.

This rearrangement joins TRBV7-9 to TRBJ1-1, with D perhaps matching TRBD1 (5 bases). The CDR3 runs 13 residues. Germline CDR1 reads SEHNR; CDR2 reads FQNEAQ (reference sequence). V dropped 2 bases and J dropped 7 bases, with 11 bases sitting between them. CDR3 sequence: CASSLTTGNEAFF. The CDR3 DNA reads as TGTGCCAGCAGCTTAACAACAGGAAATGAAGCTTTCTTT.

This chain links TRBV4-1 with TRBJ2-7; D may be TRBD2 (5 bases). This CDR3 is 13 amino acids long. V lost 0 bases and J 4 bases, leaving 7 bases between the germline ends. Germline V CDR1 and CDR2: MGHRA, YSYEKL. Written as DNA, the CDR3 is TGCGCCAGCAGCCAAGATCGGGGATACGAGCAGTACTTC. Protein: CASSQDRGYEQYF.

V and J are TRBV6-6 and TRBJ1-2; D not resolved. Trimming left V 6 bases short and J 2 bases short, with 16 bases between. CDR3 length: 15 amino acids. Germline V gene data show CDR1 as MNHNY and CDR2 as SVGAGI (reference sequence). CDR3 coding DNA: TGTGCCAGCAGGGGGAGGACCGGGATAAACTATGGCTACACCTTC. It specifies CASRGRTGINYGYTF.

The chain employs TRBV5-6 and TRBJ1-1, with TRBD1 matching 7 bases. Germline CDR1 and CDR2: SGHDT and YYEEEE. The CDR3 extends over 16 amino acids. After removal of 3 bases from V and 0 bases from J, the junction contained 8 bases not matched to a gene. The chain's CDR3 is CASSSSGQRMNTEAFF. The CDR3 coding sequence is TGTGCCAGCAGCTCATCGGGACAGAGAATGAACACTGAAGCTTTCTTT.

The gene calls are TRBV2 and TRBJ2-1; 10 nucleotides align to TRBD2. The germline V gene encodes CDR1 SNHLY and CDR2 FYNNEI. The CDR3 loop spans 17 amino acids. V shed 5 bases, J shed 6 bases, and the junction held 13 bases outside the gene matches. CDR3 residues: CASSSGVLAGASNEQFF. The CDR3 nucleotides are TGTGCCAGCAGTTCCGGGGTCCTAGCGGGGGCCTCCAATGAGCAGTTCTTC.

This rearrangement joins TRBV27 to TRBJ2-7, with 10 bases lining up with TRBD1. The trim removed 5 bases at V and 7 bases at J, leaving 8 bases unmatched. The germline V gene encodes CDR1 MNHEY and CDR2 SMNVEV (reference sequence). The CDR3 length is 14 residues. CDR3 coding DNA: TGTGCCAGCAGTCTCGACAGGGGGCGTTGGGAGCAGTACTTC. Its protein is CASSLDRGRWEQYF.

The rearrangement uses TRBV4-1 and TRBJ2-5; the D gene is possibly TRBD1 (6 bases). Trimming took off 1 base at V and 5 bases at J, with 14 bases between the two ends. Germline V gene lookup returns CDR1 MGHRA and CDR2 YSYEKL. The CDR3 is 15 amino acids. This CDR3 reads CASSQASWQGETQYF. CDR3 sequence (DNA): TGCGCCAGCAGCCAAGCTTCATGGCAGGGGGAGACCCAGTACTTC.

The chain has TRBV6-5 and TRBJ1-3, with D tentatively TRBD1 (6 bases). Germline CDR1 is MNHEY and CDR2 is SVGAGI. The V end was cut by 6 bases, the J end by 0 bases, with 12 bases between. CDR3 length: 15 residues. DNA of the CDR3: TGTGCCAGCAGCCTACAGGGTGCCTCTGGAAACACCATATATTTT. Protein sequence: CASSLQGASGNTIYF.

The V and J genes are TRBV6-5 and TRBJ1-1; D gene ambiguous. The V gene's germline CDR1 is MNHEY and CDR2 SVGAGI. The CDR3 is made up of 14 amino acids. Trimming left V 6 bases short and J 2 bases short, with 13 bases between. Written as DNA, the CDR3 is TGTGCCAGCAGGAATCCGGGAACCAACACTGAAGCTTTCTTT. Its protein is CASRNPGTNTEAFF.

The chain employs TRBV7-2 and TRBJ2-5; TRBD1 is a possible D gene (5 bases). The germline V and J ends were trimmed by 1 base and 11 bases, with 14 bases remaining between them. CDR1 SGHTA and CDR2 FQGNSA come from the germline V gene. The CDR3 sequence is 13 residues long. CDR3 sequence: CASSLGRRESQYF. The CDR3 DNA follows: TGTGCCAGCAGCTTAGGTCGCAGGGAATCGCAGTACTTC.

This chain links TRBV4-2 with TRBJ1-2; 7 bases are a match to TRBD1. V was clipped by 3 bases and J by 4 bases; unmatched bases: 8. The V gene's germline CDR1 is LGHNA and CDR2 YNFKEQ. The CDR3 spans 15 residues. The DNA for the CDR3 is TGTGCCAGCAGCCAGTCGCCGGGACAGTCCTATGGCTACACCTTC. It yields the protein CASSQSPGQSYGYTF.

The genes are TRBV12-3 or TRBV12-4 and TRBJ2-2; D gene ambiguous. The V and J ends lost 6 bases and 6 bases respectively, with 5 bases between them. This CDR3 region has 11 residues. CDR3: CASRISGELFF. The CDR3, as DNA: TGTGCCAGCAGAATTTCCGGGGAGCTGTTTTTT.

V usage is TRBV10-2 and J usage is TRBJ1-5; 7 bases are a match to TRBD1. Germline V gene lookup returns CDR1 WSHSY and CDR2 SAAADI. The CDR3 covers 14 residues. V lost 8 bases to trimming and J lost 2 bases; unmatched junction nucleotides: 6. CDR3 region: CASGGQSRNQPQHF. CDR3 bases: TGCGCCAGCGGGGGACAGAGCCGCAATCAGCCCCAGCATTTT.